The 13 T cell receptor beta chains below were found in one sample sequenced in a study of T-cell memory formation after mild COVID-19. MiXCR, applied by TCRdb to the 5' RACE reads, yields one record per CDR3 protein. The top ten hold 1.2% of the sample, which has around 55,000 distinct CDR3 sequences, over 7.5% seen once. Specimen: PBMCs or a T cell subset sorted from them (not recorded which). All receptors come from a man aged 18 to 29 who had mild COVID-19 (a few samples of this study predate the infection). Cell type and time point are not known.

The chain links TRBV20-1 to TRBJ2-7, with 10 bases fitting TRBD1. The CDR3 consists of 14 residues. Germline lookup yields CDR1 DFQATT and CDR2 SNEGSKA (reference sequence). The junction had 4 bases not matched to a gene; V was cut back by 5 bases and J by 0 bases. The chain's CDR3 is CSALDRGSSYEQYV. CDR3 coding DNA: TGCAGTGCTTTGGACAGGGGGAGCTCCTACGAGCAGTACGTC.

This clonotype was detected many times. This chain uses TRBV20-1 with TRBJ2-3; 10 bases match TRBD2. The V gene end was trimmed by 6 bases and the J gene end by 10 bases; junction bases not matched to a gene: 10. Germline V gives CDR1 DFQATT, CDR2 SNEGSKA (reference sequence). The length of the CDR3 is 13 residues. The DNA for the CDR3 is TGCAGTGCCTCATATCCGGGGACTAGCGCGCAGTATTTT. This gives the protein CSASYPGTSAQYF.

This clonotype was seen many times. The rearrangement links TRBV10-2 to TRBJ2-4; the D is unclear. Trimming cost V 6 bases and J 0 bases, with 6 bases left between them. The CDR3 extends over 13 amino acids. Looked up from germline, CDR1 is WSHSY and CDR2 is SAAADI. The CDR3 region has the DNA TGCGCCAGCAGCACGGCAGCCAAAAACATTCAGTACTTC. Its translation: CASSTAAKNIQYF.

This clonotype has more than one count but fewer than ten. V is TRBV7-9 and J is TRBJ2-2, with a possible D match to TRBD1 (5 bases). Trimming pared 0 bases from V and 4 bases from J, leaving 12 bases between. The CDR3 is 16 residues long. Germline V gene data show CDR1 as SEHNR and CDR2 as FQNEAQ (reference sequence). This CDR3 reads CASSLAGHSGTGELFF. The DNA for the CDR3 is TGTGCCAGCAGCTTAGCCGGACATAGTGGCACCGGGGAGCTGTTTTTT.

The chain carries TRBV6-1 and TRBJ1-1; D remains ambiguous. Germline V gene data show CDR1 as MNHNS and CDR2 as SASEGT. Trimming pared 6 bases from V and 4 bases from J, leaving 12 bases between. CDR3 size: 13 residues. In DNA form, the CDR3 reads TGTGCCAGCAGAGTACTGGATCTCACTGAAGCTTTCTTT. This sequence encodes CASRVLDLTEAFF.

This clonotype was counted at least ten times. This chain links TRBV5-1 with TRBJ2-6; D gene ambiguous. The CDR3 totals 16 residues. V gave up 0 bases and J gave up 1 base, with 8 bases separating them. Germline V gene sequence: CDR1 SGHRS, CDR2 YFSETQ. CDR3 residues: CASSLASNSGANVLTF. The CDR3 DNA is TGCGCCAGCAGCTTGGCCAGCAATTCTGGGGCCAACGTCCTGACTTTC.

This clonotype was seen repeatedly, ten times or more. The rearrangement uses TRBV7-2 and TRBJ2-1, with a tentative D call TRBD2 (5 bases). Trimming removed 5 bases from V and 2 bases from J, with 13 bases in between. This CDR3 spans 15 amino acids. Germline V gene lookup returns CDR1 SGHTA and CDR2 FQGNSA. This chain's CDR3 is CASSATRSPYNEQFF. The CDR3 coding sequence is TGTGCCAGCAGCGCCACTAGATCCCCCTACAATGAGCAGTTCTTC. Together with reference TRBV7-2 and TRBJ2-1, the CDR3 gives the full variable domain: GAGVSQSPSNKVTEKGKDVELRCDPISGHTALYWYRQSLGQGLEFLIYFQGNSAPDKSGLPSDRFSAERTGGSVSTLTIQRTQQEDSAVYLCASSATRSPYNEQFFGPGTRLTVL.

This clonotype was recorded a few times. The rearrangement uses TRBV23-1 and TRBJ2-2; D gene ambiguous. TRBV23-1 is given ORF status, its function remaining uncertain. The CDR3 loop spans 17 amino acids. V lost 8 bases, J lost 0 bases, and 19 bases lay in between. CDR3 nucleotides: TGCGCCAGCGACCACGTAGGCAGGCAGTCGAACACCGGGGAGCTGTTTTTT. Amino acids: CASDHVGRQSNTGELFF.

This clonotype was detected only a few times. The chain uses TRBV20-1 and TRBJ2-3, with TRBD2 identical over 10 bases. The CDR3 runs 16 residues. CDR1 DFQATT and CDR2 SNEGSKA come from the germline V gene (reference sequence). V lost 4 bases and J lost 5; bases outside the gene matches: 12. CDR3: CSANSPSGGLIDTQYF. CDR3 in DNA: TGCAGTGCTAATTCTCCTAGCGGGGGCCTAATAGATACGCAGTATTTT.

The V and J genes are TRBV6-1 and TRBJ1-4, with TRBD1 matching 7 bases. The length of the CDR3 is 17 residues. Losses at the gene ends were 6 bases for V and 3 bases for J; bases not matched to a gene: 13. Looked up from germline, CDR1 is MNHNS and CDR2 is SASEGT. CDR3 amino acids: CASRPRRLGTANEKLFF. The CDR3 bases are TGTGCCAGCAGGCCCCGAAGATTGGGGACAGCTAATGAAAAACTGTTTTTT.

This sequence joins TRBV19 and TRBJ1-1; 7 nucleotides agree with TRBD1. Germline V lookup: CDR1 LNHDA, CDR2 SQIVND (reference sequence). The CDR3 totals 14 residues. With V trimmed by 6 bases and J by 0 bases, 4 bases remained unmatched. CDR3 sequence: CASRRTGLNTEAFF. CDR3 bases: TGTGCCAGTAGACGGACAGGACTGAACACTGAAGCTTTCTTT. Variable domain in full (rest from reference TRBV19 and TRBJ1-1): DGGITQSPKYLFRKEGQNVTLSCEQNLNHDAMYWYRQDPGQGLRLIYYSQIVNDFQKGDIAEGYSVSREKKESFPLTVTSAQKNPTAFYLCASRRTGLNTEAFFGQGTRLTVV.

There are a few counts of this clonotype. The chain combines TRBV18 with TRBJ2-7; TRBD1 agrees at 10 bases. The V segment lost 2 bases and the J segment 6 bases; nucleotides outside the gene matches: 7. CDR3 length: 15 residues. CDR1 is KGHSH and CDR2 is LQKENI in the germline V gene. The CDR3 protein is CASSPSGTGAVEQYF. CDR3 bases: TGTGCCAGCTCACCATCCGGGACAGGGGCGGTCGAGCAGTACTTC.

This clonotype has ten or more counts. V and J are TRBV20-1 and TRBJ2-3, with 9 bases matching TRBD2. The CDR3 has 15 amino acids. CDR1 is DFQATT and CDR2 is SNEGSKA in the germline V gene (reference sequence). J lost 0 bases, V lost 3 bases, and 4 bases had no gene match. The CDR3 protein is CSARRGGTSTDTQYF. The CDR3 nucleotides are TGCAGTGCTAGGCGGGGGGGAACTAGCACAGATACGCAGTATTTT.